The clone carrying this T cell receptor beta chain was recorded many times. Its antigen is not identified. This entry is derived from a study of CD8 T cells in ankylosing spondylitis. Study findings and constraints: Disease-associated clones were CD8+ and fairly uncommon in peripheral blood.

Trimming left V 3 bases short and J 3 bases short, with 12 bases between. Germline V gene data show CDR1 as SGDLS and CDR2 as YYNGEE. The CDR3 totals 15 residues. MiXCR, applied by TCRdb to the 5' RACE reads, yields one record per CDR3 protein. This table has tens of thousands of distinct CDR3 sequences, approximately 3% appearing once. The J gene is TRBJ2-2, the V gene TRBV9; D is uncertain. Sequences were obtained from blood, either unsorted or a sorted T cell fraction (not recorded which). This TCR derives from a male donor with ankylosing spondylitis or in good health (not recorded which). CDR3 DNA sequence: TGTGCCAGCAGCGGACAAGACTCTTACACCGGGGAGCTGTTTTTT. This translates into CASSGQDSYTGELFF.